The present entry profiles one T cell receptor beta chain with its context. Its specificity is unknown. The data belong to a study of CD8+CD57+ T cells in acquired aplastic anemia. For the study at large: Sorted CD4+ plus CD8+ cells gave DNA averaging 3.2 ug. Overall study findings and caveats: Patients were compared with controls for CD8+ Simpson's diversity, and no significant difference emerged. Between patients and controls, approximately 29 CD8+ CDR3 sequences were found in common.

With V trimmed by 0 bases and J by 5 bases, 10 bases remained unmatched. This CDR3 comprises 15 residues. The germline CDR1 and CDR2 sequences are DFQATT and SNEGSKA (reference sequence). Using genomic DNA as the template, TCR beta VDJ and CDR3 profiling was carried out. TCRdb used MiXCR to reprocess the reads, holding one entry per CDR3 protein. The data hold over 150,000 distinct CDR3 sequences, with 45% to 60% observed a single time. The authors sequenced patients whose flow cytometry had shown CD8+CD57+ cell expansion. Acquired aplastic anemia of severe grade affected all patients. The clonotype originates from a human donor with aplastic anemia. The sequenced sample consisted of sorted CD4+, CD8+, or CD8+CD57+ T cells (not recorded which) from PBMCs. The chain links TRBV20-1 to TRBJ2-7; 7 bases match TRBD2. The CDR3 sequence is CSARDPTGGTNEQYF. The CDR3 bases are TGCAGTGCTAGAGATCCGACGGGAGGAACTAACGAGCAGTACTTC.